The entry that follows covers one TCR beta chain sequence. This CDR3 region has 14 residues. Germline values: CDR1 SGHTA, CDR2 FQGTGA. V was shortened by 3 bases and J by 5 bases, with 13 bases between the two germline ends. The data derive from a study of blood T cell repertoires in COVID-19. Overall study: The samples span acute and convalescent COVID-19 from the United States, Italy and Spain. Sources were T cells, B-cell-depleted T cells, or PBMCs; the material itself was cDNA or gDNA.

Original data processing: From reference gene primer amplification, estimates of nucleated cell counts were derived. TCRdb keeps only in-frame clones here, not all; method: immunoSEQ multiplex PCR. V, J and clone size are those of that table, while D and trimming were read from the DNA. The data contain about 50,000 clones, 86% of them singletons. Sequenced input: peripheral blood. The chain links TRBV7-3 to TRBJ1-1; D is perhaps TRBD1 (6 bases). The receptor comes from a woman in her sixties with acute or convalescent COVID-19. CDR3 residues: CASSFQGQGTEAFF. CDR3 DNA sequence: TGTGCCAGCAGCTTCCAGGGGCAGGGTACTGAAGCTTTCTTT.